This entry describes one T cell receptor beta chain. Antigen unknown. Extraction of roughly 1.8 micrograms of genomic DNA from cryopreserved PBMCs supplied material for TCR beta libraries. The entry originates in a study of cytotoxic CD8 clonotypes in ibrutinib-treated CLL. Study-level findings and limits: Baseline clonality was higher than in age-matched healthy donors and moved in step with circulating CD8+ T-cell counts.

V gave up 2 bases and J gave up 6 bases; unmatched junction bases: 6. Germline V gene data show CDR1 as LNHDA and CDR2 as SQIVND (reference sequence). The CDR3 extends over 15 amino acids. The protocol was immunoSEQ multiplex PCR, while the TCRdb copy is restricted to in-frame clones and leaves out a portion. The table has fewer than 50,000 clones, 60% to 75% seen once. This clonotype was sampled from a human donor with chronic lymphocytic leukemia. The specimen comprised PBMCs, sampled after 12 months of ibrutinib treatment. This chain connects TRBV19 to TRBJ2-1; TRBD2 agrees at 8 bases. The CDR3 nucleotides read TGTGCCAGTAGTATATTGGTAGCGGGACGCAATGAGCAGTTCTTC. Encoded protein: CASSILVAGRNEQFF.